A single sample is the source of the 9 T cell receptor beta chains below, sequenced in a study of blood T cells in healthy people across ages. Together with a sample-barcoded 5' primer, a J-beta primer mix was included in a second PCR lasting roughly 6 to 12 cycles. TCRdb analysed the 5' RACE reads with MiXCR anew, one entry per CDR3 protein. This table has roughly 1.9 million distinct CDR3 sequences, about 39% appearing once. What was sequenced was blood. Receptors were obtained from a human donor in good health.

The rearrangement links TRBV5-1 to TRBJ2-3; 9 bases fit TRBD2. J gave up 4 bases and V 6 bases, and 9 bases lay outside the gene matches. The CDR3 extends over 15 amino acids. CDR1 and CDR2 (germline): SGHRS, YFSETQ. In nucleotides, the CDR3 is TGCGCCAGCAATAGGGGACTAGCTCCCCCAGATACGCAGTATTTT. This gives the protein CASNRGLAPPDTQYF.

CDR3 in amino acids: CASSPDARGSYEQYF. In DNA, the CDR3 is TGTGCCAGCAGTCCGGACGCAAGAGGCTCCTACGAGCAGTACTTC. The V call is TRBV6-2 or TRBV6-3, the J call TRBJ2-7; D gene uncertain. This CDR3 has 15 residues. Germline lookup yields CDR1 MNHEY and CDR2 SVGEGT. Trimming took 5 bases from V and 0 from J, leaving 14 bases between them.

The chain has TRBV7-2 and TRBJ2-3; D remains ambiguous. V dropped 5 bases and J dropped 6 bases, with 12 bases sitting between them. This CDR3 is built from 13 residues. Looked up from germline, CDR1 is SGHTA and CDR2 is FQGNSA. The CDR3 reads CASSPDPGDTQYF. The CDR3 bases are TGTGCCAGCAGCCCCGACCCGGGCGATACGCAGTATTTT.

As to this clonotype: A junction end diverges from the germline sequence, so it may reflect a read error. V gene TRBV4-2 combines with J gene TRBJ1-2; D not certain. The CDR3 runs to 12 residues. Germline values: CDR1 LGHNA, CDR2 YNFKEQ. Here the CDR3 reads CASSQDRLGYTF. Written as DNA, the CDR3 is TGCGCCAGCAGCCAAGATAGATTGGGCTACACCTTC.

V gene TRBV5-5 combines with J gene TRBJ2-4, with TRBD1 as a possible D gene (5 bases). Germline V CDR1 and CDR2: SGHKS, YYEKEE (reference sequence). CDR3 length equals 15 residues. Trimming left V 4 bases short and J 0 bases short, with 11 bases between. DNA for the CDR3: TGTGCCAGCAGCACGGACACCTTAGCCAAAAACATTCAGTACTTC. Translated, it gives CASSTDTLAKNIQYF.

This clonotype showed up just a few times. The rearrangement links TRBV19 to TRBJ1-5; D is ambiguous. V lost 0 bases and J 0 bases, leaving 12 bases between the germline ends. CDR1 is LNHDA, CDR2 SQIVND, per germline (reference sequence). CDR3 length: 17 residues. The CDR3 DNA follows: TGTGCCAGTAGTATAGAAACTGGATGGAATAGCAATCAGCCCCAGCATTTT. This sequence encodes CASSIETGWNSNQPQHF.

This clonotype was found once. This chain uses TRBV29-1 with TRBJ1-1, with D tentatively TRBD1 (6 bases). Germline CDR1 reads SQVTM; CDR2 reads ANQGSEA. There are 13 residues in the CDR3. The CDR3 nucleotides read TGCGGCGCCCAGGACAGCCCAAACACTGAAGCTTTCTTT. It encodes CGAQDSPNTEAFF.

CDR3 in amino acids: CAIRIDRNQPQHF. The CDR3 nucleotides read TGTGCCATCAGAATAGACAGAAATCAGCCCCAGCATTTT. V is TRBV10-3 and J is TRBJ1-5; tentative D call: TRBD1 (5 bases). Germline-derived CDR1 and CDR2 are ENHRY and SYGVKD. Trimming cost V 6 bases and J 4 bases, with 10 bases left between them. The CDR3 consists of 13 residues.

The gene calls are TRBV5-1 and TRBJ1-6, with D possibly being TRBD1 (5 bases). V lost 0 bases, J lost 8 bases, and 12 bases lay in between. The CDR3 is 15 amino acids. Germline-derived CDR1 and CDR2 are SGHRS and YFSETQ. CDR3 region: CASSLEGAGYSPLHF. CDR3 DNA: TGCGCCAGCAGCTTGGAAGGGGCAGGATATTCACCCCTCCACTTT.